What follows is one TCR beta chain and its context. A junction boundary mismatches the germline segment, possibly from a read error. Germline-derived CDR1 and CDR2 are SSHAT and FNYEAQ (reference sequence). This CDR3 region has 14 residues. These data originate in a study of blood T cell repertoires in COVID-19. Original processing notes: Cell counts per sample came from amplifying reference gene primers. Clones were sequenced by immunoSEQ multiplex PCR, and TCRdb holds only the in-frame ones, with some missing. V and J calls and clone size are copied from that table; D and trimming were computed from the DNA. The table has 200,000 to 250,000 clones, roughly 90% seen once.

Sequencing was performed on PBMCs or T cells enriched from blood (not recorded which). This sequence was found in a man aged 18-30 years with acute COVID-19. V and J are TRBV7-7 and TRBJ1-1; no clear D. The CDR3 loop is CASSYNLGSTEAFF. Written as DNA, the CDR3 is TGTGCTAGCAGCTACAACTTGGGGAGCACTGAAGCTTTCTTT. Full variable domain (missing parts from reference TRBV7-7 and TRBJ1-1): GAGVSQSPRYKVTKRGQDVTLRCDPISSHATLYWYQQALGQGPEFLTYFNYEAQPDKSGLPSDRFSAERPEGSISTLTIQRTEQRDSAMYRCASSYNLGSTEAFFGQGTRLTVV.